This T cell receptor beta chain was sequenced during a study of T cell responses to AZD1222 COVID-19 vaccine. Sequencing was performed with immunoSEQ multiplex PCR; in TCRdb, only in-frame clones are kept and a portion is missing. Of some 120,000 clones in the sample, about 89% are singletons; the top ten hold more than 4.5%. This clone was seen only a few times. Sequences were derived from peripheral blood, sampled on day 0 of AZD1222 vaccination. The sequence came from an adult in good health.

The CDR3: CASSLRQGGRTEAFF. The CDR3 DNA follows: TGTGCCAGCAGCCTCCGACAGGGGGGTCGCACTGAAGCTTTCTTT. The genes are TRBV5-5 and TRBJ1-1, with 9 bases lining up with TRBD1. Germline V gene sequence: CDR1 SGHKS, CDR2 YYEKEE (reference sequence). This CDR3 comprises 15 residues. V shed 4 bases, J shed 4 bases, and the junction held 8 bases outside the gene matches.